The rows below give T cell receptor beta chains drawn from one sample of a study of blood T cell repertoires in COVID-19. Sequencing used immunoSEQ multiplex PCR; TCRdb keeps in-frame clones, though not all of them. The sample has roughly 350,000 clones, approximately 88% seen once. Source material: peripheral blood. The receptors here all came from a woman between 50 and 59 years old with active or convalescent COVID-19. The CDR3 runs from the conserved cysteine through the conserved F or W. The D gene is left open where the match is weak. Part of the rows lack a size; the others show once, few, many or a class for expanded clones.

>TRBJ1-5|TRBV29-1|once|TRBD1
TGCAGCGTTGCAGACGGCGGGACAGGGGTTTGGGGCAATCAGCCCCAGCATTTT
CSVADGGTGVWGNQPQHF
>TRBJ1-4|TRBV30|NA|NA
TGTGCCTGGAGTGTGGGAGGGGAAAAACTGTTTTTT
CAWSVGGEKLFF
>TRBJ2-2|TRBV7-2|NA|NA
TGTGCCAGCAGCTTTCTCACCGGGGAGCTGTTTTTT
CASSFLTGELFF
>TRBJ1-1|TRBV5-4|NA|TRBD1
TGTGCCAGCAGCTTGGCCGGGACAGCGAACACTGAAGCTTTCTTT
CASSLAGTANTEAFF
>TRBJ1-1|TRBV29-1|NA|NA
TGCAGCGTTGAAGACGAGTTGAGCGCGACTGAAGCTTTCTTT
CSVEDELSATEAFF
>TRBJ2-5|TRBV7-3|few|TRBD1
TGTGCCAGCAGCTTATCGACAGGGGTCGCAGAGACCCAGTACTTC
CASSLSTGVAETQYF
>TRBJ1-1|TRBV6-2/TRBV6-3|NA|TRBD1
TGTGCCAGCAGCTCCCAGCGCGGACAGGAGTCGAACACTGAAGCTTTCTTT
CASSSQRGQESNTEAFF
>TRBJ2-1|TRBV20-1|NA|TRBD2
TGCAGTGCTAGTCGGCTAGCGGGAGGGAAAACTTACAATGAGCAGTTCTTC
CSASRLAGGKTYNEQFF
>TRBJ2-1|TRBV3-1/TRBV3-2|NA|NA
TGTGCCAGCAGCCCGGGGATTTCTACCTACAATGAGCAGTTCTTC
CASSPGISTYNEQFF
>TRBJ1-1|TRBV6-5|NA|TRBD1
TGTGCCAGCAGTTCGACAGGGACCGGGACGAACACTGAAGCTTTCTTT
CASSSTGTGTNTEAFF
>TRBJ1-5|TRBV7-2|NA|NA
TGTGCCAGCAGCTTAGGACAGGCGAATCAGCCCCAGCATTTT
CASSLGQANQPQHF
>TRBJ2-1|TRBV2|NA|NA
TGTGCCACAGTCGGGTTAGAGCCTGAGCAGTTCTTC
CATVGLEPEQFF
>TRBJ2-7|TRBV3-1/TRBV3-2|NA|TRBD2
TGTGCCAGCAGCCAAGATCCCGGACTAGCGGGAGGAAAGGAGCAGTACTTC
CASSQDPGLAGGKEQYF
>TRBJ1-5|TRBV4-1|NA|TRBD1
TGCGCCAGCAGCGAGGACAGGGGAGGGAATCAGCCCCAGCATTTT
CASSEDRGGNQPQHF
>TRBJ1-4|TRBV9|NA|NA
TGTGCCAGCAGCGTAGATGTTGGCAGGGCAACTAATGAAAAACTGTTTTTT
CASSVDVGRATNEKLFF
>TRBJ2-7|TRBV2|NA|NA
TGTGCCAGCAGTGACTTCCTCTCCTACGAGCAGTACTTC
CASSDFLSYEQYF
>TRBJ1-2|TRBV7-8|NA|NA
TGTGCCAGCAGCTTAGATGGTGCAGGGTGGGTGGGCTACACCTTC
CASSLDGAGWVGYTF
>TRBJ1-1|TRBV7-2|once|NA
TGTGCCAGCAGCTTTCAGGGAGGCACGAACACTGAAGCTTTCTTT
CASSFQGGTNTEAFF
>TRBJ2-7|TRBV7-8|NA|TRBD2
TGTGCCAGCAGCTTATCTGGGACTAGCGCTTACGAGCAGTACTTC
CASSLSGTSAYEQYF
>TRBJ1-2|TRBV14|NA|NA
TGTGCCAGCAGCCAAGATCAGGGGTTTGGCTACACCTTC
CASSQDQGFGYTF
>TRBJ1-2|TRBV7-2|NA|NA
TGTGCCAGCAGCTCCCTCCCCTTTAAATATGGCTACACCTTC
CASSSLPFKYGYTF
>TRBJ1-2|TRBV19|NA|TRBD1
TGTGCCAGTAGTATGACAGGGGGCTCCTATGGCTACACCTTC
CASSMTGGSYGYTF
>TRBJ2-4|TRBV6-1|NA|TRBD1
TGTGCCAGCAGTGAACCCGGACAGGGTAAAGCCAAAAACATTCAGTACTTC
CASSEPGQGKAKNIQYF
>TRBJ1-1|TRBV11-2|NA|NA
TGTGCCAGCAGCAGATACCTAGGCGGGGAAGCTTTCTTT
CASSRYLGGEAFF
>TRBJ2-1|TRBV5-1|NA|TRBD2
TGCGCCAGCAGCTTAACTAGCGGGGGAACCTACAATGAGCAGTTCTTC
CASSLTSGGTYNEQFF
>TRBJ1-1|TRBV29-1|once|TRBD1
TGCAGCGCTTGGACAGGGGGGGGTCTGAACACTGAAGCTTTCTTT
CSAWTGGGLNTEAFF
>TRBJ2-3|TRBV18|NA|TRBD2
TGTGCCAGCTCCCCATCGGGAGGGCGTACGGATACGCAGTATTTT
CASSPSGGRTDTQYF